This is a list of T cell receptor beta chains from one sample in a study of blood T cell repertoires in COVID-19. Profiling relied on immunoSEQ multiplex PCR, and the TCRdb table lists in-frame clones only, not all of them. The data hold about 400,000 clones, with around 92% observed a single time. The sequenced sample was peripheral blood. Receptors were obtained from a man aged 40-49 years with acute or convalescent COVID-19. Each CDR3 is given without its conserved first and last residue. Each record gives: CDR3 protein, J gene, V gene.

ASSPRTGLADTQY	TRBJ2-3	TRBV18
ASSLALAGSSYEQY	TRBJ2-7	TRBV5-1
ATTTGLEQY	TRBJ2-7	TRBV6-5
ASQLGRGRGYT	TRBJ1-2	TRBV19
ASSGQPGNTIY	TRBJ1-3	TRBV7-9
ASSGGRSGWATDTQY	TRBJ2-3	TRBV9
ASSNDRGGEKLF	TRBJ1-4	TRBV3-1/TRBV3-2
ASSVGDRSYEQY	TRBJ2-7	TRBV9
AWSYRPNTEAF	TRBJ1-1	TRBV30
ASSSGTYNEQF	TRBJ2-1	TRBV5-6
ASRPTLGETQY	TRBJ2-5	TRBV2
ASSQNSLAGEQETQY	TRBJ2-5	TRBV3-1/TRBV3-2
ARSLAGMRWEQY	TRBJ2-7	TRBV5-3
ASGRAGGFYNEQF	TRBJ2-1	TRBV7-6
ASSLQSSYNEQF	TRBJ2-1	TRBV18
ASSPPDIKGYGYT	TRBJ1-2	TRBV7-6
ASSLSLTVAGVSEQY	TRBJ2-7	TRBV27
ASSKLRDGNEQF	TRBJ2-1	TRBV21-1
ASRRQRLQETQY	TRBJ2-5	TRBV27
ASSLDPRVADTQY	TRBJ2-3	TRBV11-2
ASSLSNEQF	TRBJ2-1	TRBV11-1
ASSLVQWAEAF	TRBJ1-1	TRBV12-3/TRBV12-4
ASSPTQARGGGTEAF	TRBJ1-1	TRBV5-5
ASSLGGTANSPLH	TRBJ1-6	TRBV11-2